A selection of T cell receptor beta chains follows, all from one sample in a study of cytomegalovirus exposure and HLA in healthy donors. The repertoire was sequenced with immunoSEQ multiplex PCR; TCRdb's copy has only in-frame clones and lacks some. The data contain more than 150,000 clones, 84% of them singletons. Source material: PBMCs. These receptors all come from a boy between 10 and 17 years old in good health and CMV-seronegative. Both conserved end residues are part of each CDR3. Fields, in order: V gene, D gene, J gene, CDR3 protein, CDR3 DNA. A D gene is named only where the DNA matches it firmly.

v_gene: TRBV13; d_gene: TRBD1; j_gene: TRBJ2-7; CDR3aa: CASSLGDRANEQYF; CDR3nt: TGTGCCAGCAGCTTAGGGGACAGGGCTAACGAGCAGTACTTC
v_gene: TRBV19; d_gene: -; j_gene: TRBJ1-2; CDR3aa: CASSTLTGSSGYTF; CDR3nt: TGTGCCAGTAGTACCCTCACAGGGTCGAGCGGCTACACCTTC
v_gene: TRBV7-3; d_gene: TRBD2; j_gene: TRBJ2-5; CDR3aa: CASSRGGAETQYF; CDR3nt: TGTGCCAGCAGTCGGGGGGGAGCGGAGACCCAGTACTTC
v_gene: TRBV15; d_gene: -; j_gene: TRBJ1-5; CDR3aa: CATSISDQPQHF; CDR3nt: TGTGCCACCAGCATCTCGGATCAGCCCCAGCATTTT
v_gene: TRBV30; d_gene: -; j_gene: TRBJ2-3; CDR3aa: CAFGVSTDTQYF; CDR3nt: TGTGCCTTCGGAGTTAGCACAGATACGCAGTATTTT
v_gene: TRBV7-3; d_gene: TRBD2; j_gene: TRBJ2-1; CDR3aa: CASGVGGSGYNEQFF; CDR3nt: TGTGCCAGCGGGGTAGGCGGGAGTGGTTACAATGAGCAGTTCTTC
v_gene: TRBV7-9; d_gene: -; j_gene: TRBJ2-7; CDR3aa: CSSKNQGYEQYF; CDR3nt: TGTTCCAGCAAGAACCAGGGGTACGAGCAGTACTTC
v_gene: TRBV7-9; d_gene: -; j_gene: TRBJ1-2; CDR3aa: CASSLAVTGDYGYTF; CDR3nt: TGTGCCAGCAGCTTAGCGGTGACAGGCGACTATGGCTACACCTTC
v_gene: TRBV7-9; d_gene: -; j_gene: TRBJ2-2; CDR3aa: CASRRNRVGVTGELFF; CDR3nt: TGTGCCAGCAGACGGAACAGGGTCGGGGTCACCGGGGAGCTGTTTTTT
v_gene: TRBV7-9; d_gene: -; j_gene: TRBJ2-3; CDR3aa: CASSPEGGPDTQYF; CDR3nt: TGTGCCAGCAGCCCAGAGGGGGGGCCAGATACGCAGTATTTT
v_gene: TRBV6-6; d_gene: TRBD1; j_gene: TRBJ2-2; CDR3aa: CASSYSGQGYTGELFF; CDR3nt: TGTGCCAGCAGTTACTCGGGACAGGGGTACACCGGGGAGCTGTTTTTT
v_gene: TRBV12-5; d_gene: TRBD2; j_gene: TRBJ2-3; CDR3aa: CASGSTSGTDTQYF; CDR3nt: TGTGCTAGTGGTTCGACTAGCGGCACAGATACGCAGTATTTT
v_gene: TRBV29-1; d_gene: -; j_gene: TRBJ1-2; CDR3aa: CSVEGGAGNYGYTF; CDR3nt: TGCAGCGTTGAGGGGGGGGCCGGTAACTATGGCTACACCTTC
v_gene: TRBV28; d_gene: -; j_gene: TRBJ1-5; CDR3aa: CASSLVQGFNQPQHF; CDR3nt: TGTGCCAGCAGTTTAGTACAGGGTTTTAATCAGCCCCAGCATTTT
v_gene: TRBV30; d_gene: -; j_gene: TRBJ1-6; CDR3aa: CASARRGGKNSPLHF; CDR3nt: TGTGCCTCCGCCCGGCGCGGGGGGAAGAATTCACCCCTCCACTTT
v_gene: TRBV13; d_gene: TRBD1; j_gene: TRBJ1-1; CDR3aa: CASTPDRVLTEAFF; CDR3nt: TGTGCCAGCACCCCGGACAGGGTGTTGACTGAAGCTTTCTTT
v_gene: TRBV27; d_gene: -; j_gene: TRBJ2-7; CDR3aa: CASSLGGLISYEQYF; CDR3nt: TGTGCCAGCAGTTTAGGGGGGTTGATCTCCTACGAGCAGTACTTC
v_gene: TRBV27; d_gene: -; j_gene: TRBJ1-5; CDR3aa: CASSRRANQPQHF; CDR3nt: TGTGCCAGCAGTCGCAGGGCCAATCAGCCCCAGCATTTT
v_gene: TRBV21-1; d_gene: -; j_gene: TRBJ2-3; CDR3aa: CARRVPKTRGDTQYF; CDR3nt: TGTGCCAGAAGGGTACCGAAAACTCGGGGAGATACGCAGTATTTT
v_gene: TRBV27; d_gene: TRBD1; j_gene: TRBJ1-5; CDR3aa: CASSSHWDSLSNQPQHF; CDR3nt: TGTGCCAGCAGTTCCCACTGGGACAGCCTTAGCAATCAGCCCCAGCATTTT
v_gene: TRBV15; d_gene: TRBD1; j_gene: TRBJ2-1; CDR3aa: CATSRERTGGNEQFF; CDR3nt: TGTGCCACCAGCAGAGAACGGACAGGGGGCAATGAGCAGTTCTTC
v_gene: TRBV9; d_gene: TRBD2; j_gene: TRBJ2-1; CDR3aa: CASSPPTSGRAGNGQFF; CDR3nt: TGTGCCAGCAGCCCCCCAACTAGCGGGAGGGCCGGAAATGGGCAGTTCTTC
v_gene: TRBV4-1; d_gene: TRBD1; j_gene: TRBJ2-3; CDR3aa: CASSLLQGARDTQYF; CDR3nt: TGCGCCAGCAGCCTATTACAGGGGGCGCGAGATACGCAGTATTTT
v_gene: TRBV4-3; d_gene: TRBD1; j_gene: TRBJ1-4; CDR3aa: CASSQGQGIGGEKLFF; CDR3nt: TGCGCCAGCAGCCAAGGACAGGGGATCGGGGGTGAAAAACTGTTTTTT
v_gene: TRBV6-4; d_gene: -; j_gene: TRBJ2-6; CDR3aa: CASRDRGSGANVLTF; CDR3nt: TGTGCCAGCAGAGACAGAGGCTCTGGGGCCAACGTCCTGACTTTC
v_gene: TRBV15; d_gene: -; j_gene: TRBJ1-6; CDR3aa: CATSRGTGLRSPLHF; CDR3nt: TGTGCCACCAGCAGAGGTACAGGGTTACGTTCACCCCTCCACTTT
v_gene: TRBV28; d_gene: -; j_gene: TRBJ1-4; CDR3aa: CASSPPHRDEKLFF; CDR3nt: TGTGCCAGCAGCCCGCCTCACAGGGATGAAAAACTGTTTTTT
v_gene: TRBV11-2; d_gene: -; j_gene: TRBJ2-5; CDR3aa: CASSPVRLYAETQYF; CDR3nt: TGTGCCAGCAGCCCTGTGAGGTTATACGCAGAGACCCAGTACTTC
v_gene: TRBV25-1; d_gene: TRBD1; j_gene: TRBJ1-6; CDR3aa: CASSPGTANSPLHF; CDR3nt: TGTGCCAGCAGTCCCGGGACAGCCAATTCACCCCTCCACTTT